The source of this T cell receptor (beta chain) is a study of Ad26.COV2.S vaccination and SARS-CoV-2 variants. In the study overall: Ad26.COV2.S shots went into the muscle once or twice, 56 days apart.

The V gene's germline CDR1 is MNHEY and CDR2 SMNVEV (reference sequence). CDR3 size: 13 residues. Trimming left V 3 bases short and J 6 bases short, with 10 bases between. The method was immunoSEQ multiplex PCR; TCRdb's version includes in-frame clones alone and lacks a portion of them. Of about 350,000 clones in the sample, approximately 84% were seen once. Treatment given: roughly 18 received Ad26.COV2.S at low or high dose, single or two shots; roughly five received placebo; per-sample allocation not given. On day 63 after the first injection, vaccine and placebo recipients gave samples. The chain uses TRBV27 and TRBJ2-3; TRBD2 might be the D (5 bases). This material consisted of peripheral blood, taken in a trial of Ad26.COV2.S vaccine versus placebo. This TCR was recovered from a person aged 18-65 years who received the Ad26.COV2.S COVID-19 vaccine or a placebo. CDR3 protein: CASSFFRGDTQYF. CDR3 in DNA: TGTGCCAGCAGTTTCTTCCGCGGGGATACGCAGTATTTT.